This TCR beta chain was obtained from a study of cytomegalovirus exposure and HLA in healthy donors. Across the whole study: As an earlier analysis found, around 190 million T cells yielded about 120 million unique TCR beta sequences.

As regards this clone: What it binds is not known.

CDR3 length: 14 amino acids. The germline V and J ends were trimmed by 1 base and 3 bases, with 10 bases remaining between them. Germline CDR1 is MNHNS and CDR2 is SASEGT. In the PCR, 60 Vbeta and 13 Jbeta primers were used. Generated by immunoSEQ multiplex PCR, the TCRdb table keeps only in-frame clones and is missing some. Of about 170,000 clones in the sample, approximately 81% are singletons; the top ten hold about 0.82%. Overall study results and limits: Reports showed the classifier diagnosing cytomegalovirus status with high specificity and sensitivity. Reported findings show TCR beta sequences accurately forecast HLA-A and HLA-B alleles in most subjects. Fewer than 200 TCR beta chains were listed as cytomegalovirus-associated.

The source is a woman aged 18-29 years in good health and CMV-seronegative. V gene TRBV6-1 combines with J gene TRBJ2-7, with D possibly being TRBD1 (6 bases). Sample: PBMCs. The CDR3 DNA reads as TGTGCCAGCAGTGAAGTGGTCAGGGGCTACGAGCAGTACTTC. It encodes CASSEVVRGYEQYF.